The rows below give T cell receptor beta chains drawn from one sample of a study of blood T cell repertoires in COVID-19. Profiled with immunoSEQ multiplex PCR; TCRdb holds only in-frame clones, not every one. The sample records about 95,000 clones, roughly four fifths being singletons. The sample consisted of peripheral blood. The receptors were sampled from a man older than 75 with COVID-19, enrolled during active disease. The CDR3 runs from the conserved cysteine through the conserved F or W. A D gene is named only where the DNA matches it firmly. Size is stated for part of the rows, as once, few or many counts, or as a class when the clone is expanded.

d_call,v_call,j_call,clone_size,cdr3_aa,cdr3_nt
NA,TRBV7-8,TRBJ1-1,NA,CASSLSLNTEAFF,TGTGCCAGCAGCTTGTCCCTAAACACTGAAGCTTTCTTT
TRBD1,TRBV10-3,TRBJ1-3,few,CAISVKGASGNTIYF,TGTGCCATCAGTGTAAAGGGGGCGTCTGGAAACACCATATATTTT
TRBD2,TRBV27,TRBJ2-3,NA,CASSRSGREATDTQYF,TGTGCCAGCAGTCGTTCGGGGCGGGAGGCCACAGATACGCAGTATTTT
TRBD1,TRBV27,TRBJ2-7,NA,CASSSGQGNEQYF,TGTGCCAGCAGTTCCGGACAGGGGAACGAGCAGTACTTC
TRBD2,TRBV9,TRBJ2-5,NA,CASSVGSGLAGEETQYF,TGTGCCAGCAGCGTAGGTTCGGGACTAGCCGGGGAGGAGACCCAGTACTTC
TRBD1,TRBV19,TRBJ1-5,NA,CASTTHDRGHQPQHF,TGTGCCAGTACTACGCACGACAGGGGCCATCAGCCCCAGCATTTT
TRBD2,TRBV10-3,TRBJ2-2,NA,CASRTSGNTGELFF,TGTGCCAGCAGGACTAGCGGGAACACCGGGGAGCTGTTTTTT
TRBD1,TRBV24-1,TRBJ2-7,once,CATSDPGQGFYEQYF,TGTGCCACCAGTGATCCCGGACAGGGTTTCTACGAGCAGTACTTC
NA,TRBV6-6,TRBJ1-6,NA,CASSYPPGDHSPLHF,TGTGCCAGCAGTTACCCGCCGGGGGACCATTCACCCCTCCACTTT
NA,TRBV9,TRBJ2-5,few,CASSVAGGYWETQYF,TGTGCCAGCAGCGTAGCTGGCGGGTATTGGGAGACCCAGTACTTC
NA,TRBV6-5,TRBJ2-7,NA,CASRADSYEQYF,TGTGCCAGCAGGGCAGACAGTTACGAGCAGTACTTC
NA,TRBV6-2/TRBV6-3,TRBJ2-7,NA,CASSYRGPYEQYF,TGTGCCAGCAGTTACAGGGGTCCCTACGAGCAGTACTTC
NA,TRBV5-1,TRBJ1-2,NA,CASSSDGAALGHYGYTF,TGCGCCAGCAGCTCGGATGGGGCAGCGCTCGGCCACTATGGCTACACCTTC
TRBD1,TRBV27,TRBJ2-7,NA,CASSHRDRVTYEQYF,TGTGCCAGCAGTCACCGGGACAGGGTTACCTACGAGCAGTACTTC
TRBD1,TRBV6-5,TRBJ1-1,once,CASSTPGQGSTEAFF,TGTGCCAGCAGTACCCCGGGACAGGGGAGCACTGAAGCTTTCTTT
NA,TRBV28,TRBJ1-1,NA,CASGRTDSNTEAFF,TGTGCCAGCGGCCGGACGGACTCGAACACTGAAGCTTTCTTT
NA,TRBV5-1,TRBJ1-2,NA,CASSLETIRGYGYTF,TGCGCCAGCAGCTTGGAAACCATTCGGGGATATGGCTACACCTTC
NA,TRBV3-1/TRBV3-2,TRBJ2-1,NA,CASSRWPGLYNEQFF,TGTGCCAGCAGCAGATGGCCGGGACTTTACAATGAGCAGTTCTTC
TRBD1,TRBV5-1,TRBJ1-6,NA,CASSFDRDSPLHF,TGCGCCAGCAGCTTTGACAGGGATTCACCCCTCCACTTT
TRBD2,TRBV29-1,TRBJ2-5,NA,CSAWGLAGGQETQYF,TGCAGTGCATGGGGACTAGCGGGGGGACAAGAGACCCAGTACTTC
TRBD1,TRBV6-5,TRBJ2-2,NA,CASGDRLRTGELFF,TGTGCCAGCGGGGACAGGCTTAGGACCGGGGAGCTGTTTTTT
NA,TRBV18,TRBJ2-1,NA,CASSPVYGDNEQFF,TGTGCCAGCTCACCTGTGTACGGGGACAATGAGCAGTTCTTC
NA,TRBV3-1/TRBV3-2,TRBJ1-6,NA,CASSQGPPNSPLHF,TGTGCCAGCAGCCAAGGGCCCCCAAATTCACCCCTCCACTTT
NA,TRBV14,TRBJ2-1,NA,CASSPGSFGYNEQFF,TGTGCCAGCAGCCCCGGGTCCTTCGGGTACAATGAGCAGTTCTTC
NA,TRBV6-2/TRBV6-3,TRBJ2-1,NA,CASSRPGVSYNEQFF,TGTGCCAGCAGTCGCCCCGGAGTGTCCTACAATGAGCAGTTCTTC
NA,TRBV15,TRBJ2-1,NA,CATSRDNRGNEQFF,TGTGCCACCAGCAGAGATAATAGGGGAAATGAGCAGTTCTTC
TRBD2,TRBV27,TRBJ2-1,NA,CASQTRTGLAHNEQFF,TGTGCCAGTCAGACCCGCACGGGACTAGCTCACAATGAGCAGTTCTTC
NA,TRBV14,TRBJ2-7,NA,CASSQSDNNPPGEQYF,TGTGCCAGCAGCCAGTCAGACAACAACCCCCCGGGGGAGCAGTACTTC
TRBD1,TRBV10-3,TRBJ1-2,NA,CAISDRTGGRNANYGYTF,TGTGCCATCAGTGACCGGACAGGGGGTCGCAATGCTAACTATGGCTACACCTTC
TRBD2,TRBV6-2/TRBV6-3,TRBJ2-3,NA,CASSYGLARAGSTQYF,TGTGCCAGCAGTTACGGACTAGCGCGGGCCGGGAGTACGCAGTATTTT
NA,TRBV6-2/TRBV6-3,TRBJ1-5,once,CASSYALWGVSNQPQHF,TGTGCCAGCAGTTACGCCCTCTGGGGGGTGAGCAATCAGCCCCAGCATTTT
TRBD1,TRBV6-2/TRBV6-3,TRBJ1-1,few,CASSYNRQGKRSARAEAFF,TGTGCCAGCAGTTACAATCGACAGGGGAAGAGGAGCGCGCGGGCTGAAGCTTTCTTT
TRBD1,TRBV2,TRBJ2-5,NA,CASTDRRHGQETQYF,TGTGCCAGCACGGACAGGCGCCACGGGCAAGAGACCCAGTACTTC
NA,TRBV6-6,TRBJ2-1,NA,CASMSAGAGNEQFF,TGTGCCAGCATGTCTGCAGGGGCAGGGAATGAGCAGTTCTTC
NA,TRBV4-3,TRBJ2-5,NA,CASSQDYRTVKTQYF,TGCGCCAGCAGCCAAGATTATCGAACAGTGAAGACCCAGTACTTC
NA,TRBV6-1,TRBJ2-3,NA,CASSEAKGPSTDTQYF,TGTGCCAGCAGTGAAGCGAAGGGGCCTAGCACAGATACGCAGTATTTT
TRBD2,TRBV6-5,TRBJ2-3,NA,CASTRLAGRADTQYF,TGTGCCAGCACCCGACTAGCGGGAAGGGCAGATACGCAGTATTTT
NA,TRBV3-1/TRBV3-2,TRBJ2-4,few,CASSQDFGGEDIQYF,TGTGCCAGCAGCCAAGATTTCGGAGGTGAAGACATTCAGTACTTC
TRBD1,TRBV7-9,TRBJ2-6,NA,CASSARDSASGANVLTF,TGTGCCAGCAGCGCCCGGGACAGCGCCTCTGGGGCCAACGTCCTGACTTTC
NA,TRBV6-5,TRBJ2-7,NA,CASTRGEQYF,TGTGCCAGCACCCGGGGCGAGCAGTACTTC
NA,TRBV28,TRBJ2-7,NA,CASSLQFGAGRPSEQYF,TGTGCCAGCAGTTTACAATTCGGAGCCGGGAGACCTTCCGAGCAGTACTTC
TRBD1,TRBV19,TRBJ1-1,NA,CASSIDLGQGSEAFF,TGTGCCAGTAGTATCGATCTGGGACAGGGATCTGAAGCTTTCTTT
NA,TRBV5-1,TRBJ2-1,NA,CASSLGAQRSYNEQFF,TGCGCCAGCAGCTTGGGGGCCCAAAGGTCCTACAATGAGCAGTTCTTC
TRBD1,TRBV6-5,TRBJ2-7,NA,CASSQDRGVGEQYF,TGTGCCAGCAGTCAGGACAGGGGGGTGGGGGAGCAGTACTTC
NA,TRBV15,TRBJ2-1,NA,CATSRDLAGRDNEQFF,TGTGCCACCAGCAGAGATTTGGCGGGACGGGACAATGAGCAGTTCTTC
NA,TRBV7-8,TRBJ1-1,NA,CASRRTVNTEAFF,TGTGCCAGCAGGCGGACAGTGAACACTGAAGCTTTCTTT
NA,TRBV15,TRBJ2-2,NA,CATSRDRLNTGELFF,TGTGCCACCAGCAGAGATCGACTGAACACCGGGGAGCTGTTTTTT
NA,TRBV10-3,TRBJ2-7,NA,CATGGVEQYF,TGTGCCACCGGAGGGGTAGAGCAGTACTTC
TRBD1,TRBV18,TRBJ1-6,NA,CASSPTGAHSPLHF,TGTGCCAGCTCACCTACAGGGGCCCACTCACCCCTCCACTTT
NA,TRBV7-7,TRBJ2-2,NA,CASSPLISTGELFF,TGTGCCAGCAGCCCCTTAATTTCGACCGGGGAGCTGTTTTTT
NA,TRBV5-1,TRBJ1-1,NA,CASSLGTSLTEAFF,TGCGCCAGCAGCTTGGGCACGAGTCTCACTGAAGCTTTCTTT
NA,TRBV5-5,TRBJ1-1,once,CASSLEQGNTEAFF,TGTGCCAGCAGCTTGGAACAGGGGAACACTGAAGCTTTCTTT
TRBD1,TRBV7-9,TRBJ1-2,NA,CASSLGGQGVDGYTF,TGTGCCAGCAGCTTGGGGGGACAGGGCGTAGATGGCTACACCTTC